The rows below give T cell receptor beta chains drawn from one sample of a study of shared clonotypes between healthy human individuals. Assay used: immunoSEQ multiplex PCR; TCRdb lists only in-frame clones, some missing. The table has over a million clones, 97% to 99% seen once. The sequencing input was naive CD4+ T cells sorted from blood. The origin of the receptors is a man under 40 in good health. The CDR3 runs from the conserved cysteine through the conserved F or W. The order of the fields is D gene, clone size, V gene, J gene, CDR3 protein, CDR3 DNA. The D gene is left open where the match is weak. Clone size is stated in some rows and not others, as once, few, many or a class when expanded.

d_call: NA; clone_size: NA; v_call: TRBV4-3; j_call: TRBJ1-3; cdr3_aa: CASSQDLGSGNTIYF; cdr3_nt: TGCGCCAGCAGCCAAGATTTGGGATCTGGAAACACCATATATTTT
d_call: TRBD1; clone_size: NA; v_call: TRBV18; j_call: TRBJ2-7; cdr3_aa: CASSPPGQGTYEQYF; cdr3_nt: TGCGCCAGCTCACCACCGGGACAGGGAACGTACGAGCAGTACTTC
d_call: NA; clone_size: NA; v_call: TRBV19; j_call: TRBJ1-4; cdr3_aa: CASQNRINEKLFF; cdr3_nt: TGTGCCAGTCAAAACAGAATTAATGAAAAACTGTTTTTT
d_call: NA; clone_size: once; v_call: TRBV5-4; j_call: TRBJ2-1; cdr3_aa: CASSLRLVMTEQFF; cdr3_nt: TGTGCCAGCAGCCTGCGACTAGTAATGACTGAGCAGTTCTTC
d_call: NA; clone_size: NA; v_call: TRBV7-3; j_call: TRBJ2-7; cdr3_aa: CASSLLPVPGPYEQYF; cdr3_nt: TGTGCCAGCAGCTTATTACCAGTACCCGGTCCCTACGAGCAGTACTTC
d_call: NA; clone_size: NA; v_call: TRBV28; j_call: TRBJ1-4; cdr3_aa: CASIERGATNEKLFF; cdr3_nt: TGTGCCAGCATCGAGCGGGGTGCAACTAATGAAAAACTGTTTTTT
d_call: NA; clone_size: NA; v_call: TRBV10-3; j_call: TRBJ1-5; cdr3_aa: CAISESRISNQPQHF; cdr3_nt: TGTGCCATCAGTGAGTCGAGGATTAGCAATCAGCCCCAGCATTTT
d_call: NA; clone_size: NA; v_call: TRBV7-2; j_call: TRBJ2-5; cdr3_aa: CASRLLRNGETQYF; cdr3_nt: TGTGCCAGCAGATTGCTCCGCAACGGGGAGACCCAGTACTTC
d_call: TRBD1; clone_size: NA; v_call: TRBV11-2; j_call: TRBJ2-7; cdr3_aa: CASSLPGTVSYEQYF; cdr3_nt: TGTGCCAGCAGCTTACCCGGGACAGTCTCCTACGAGCAGTACTTC
d_call: NA; clone_size: NA; v_call: TRBV13; j_call: TRBJ2-5; cdr3_aa: CASSVDRQETQYF; cdr3_nt: TGTGCCAGCAGTGTGGACAGACAAGAGACCCAGTACTTC
d_call: TRBD2; clone_size: NA; v_call: TRBV27; j_call: TRBJ2-5; cdr3_aa: CASSPFRASGGTQYF; cdr3_nt: TGTGCCAGCAGTCCTTTTCGGGCTAGCGGCGGGACCCAGTACTTC
d_call: TRBD2; clone_size: NA; v_call: TRBV7-6; j_call: TRBJ2-3; cdr3_aa: CASSLGTSLVATDTQYF; cdr3_nt: TGTGCCAGCAGCTTAGGGACTAGCCTCGTTGCCACAGATACGCAGTATTTT
d_call: NA; clone_size: NA; v_call: TRBV10-3; j_call: TRBJ1-5; cdr3_aa: CAISDRVVGNQPQHF; cdr3_nt: TGTGCCATCAGTGACAGGGTGGTGGGCAATCAGCCCCAGCATTTT
d_call: TRBD1; clone_size: NA; v_call: TRBV7-3; j_call: TRBJ1-1; cdr3_aa: CASSLNRGNTEAFF; cdr3_nt: TGTGCCAGCAGCTTAAACAGGGGGAACACTGAAGCTTTCTTT
d_call: TRBD2; clone_size: once; v_call: TRBV5-1; j_call: TRBJ2-1; cdr3_aa: CASSAAAGDSYNEQFF; cdr3_nt: TGCGCCAGCAGCGCCGCCGCGGGAGACTCCTACAATGAGCAGTTCTTC
d_call: NA; clone_size: once; v_call: TRBV5-1; j_call: TRBJ2-7; cdr3_aa: CASSFSARERPFSLYEQYF; cdr3_nt: TGCGCCAGCAGCTTTAGTGCCCGGGAGAGACCGTTCTCGCTCTACGAGCAGTACTTC
d_call: NA; clone_size: NA; v_call: TRBV9; j_call: TRBJ2-1; cdr3_aa: CASSPVAWGVGWNEQFF; cdr3_nt: TGTGCCAGCAGCCCGGTAGCGTGGGGAGTAGGATGGAATGAGCAGTTCTTC